These 3 T cell receptor beta chains came from one sample sequenced in a study of T-cell memory formation after mild COVID-19. TCRdb re-called the 5' RACE reads with MiXCR, one entry per CDR3 protein. The sample records roughly 370,000 distinct CDR3 sequences, roughly 15% being singletons. The source material was PBMCs or a T cell subset sorted from them (not recorded which). The receptors stem from a man aged 18 to 30 who had mild COVID-19 (a few samples of this study predate the infection). Cell type and time point are not known.

The V call is TRBV7-3, the J call TRBJ2-1; maybe TRBD1 (6 bases). Germline assignment: CDR1 SGHTA and CDR2 FQGTGA. The CDR3 has 14 residues. Trimming removed 6 bases from V and 4 bases from J, with 13 bases in between. CDR3 protein: CASSPTGAYNEQFF. DNA of the CDR3: TGTGCCAGCAGTCCGACAGGCGCTTACAATGAGCAGTTCTTC.

This rearrangement joins TRBV7-9 to TRBJ1-1; D might be TRBD1 (6 bases). This CDR3 has 14 amino acids. The germline CDR1 and CDR2 sequences are SEHNR and FQNEAQ (reference sequence). With 4 bases removed from V and 2 bases from J, the gap between germline ends came to 11 bases. Here the CDR3 DNA reads TGTGCCAGCAGCTGGGGACACTCAAACACTGAAGCTTTCTTT. Encoded protein: CASSWGHSNTEAFF.

This clonotype was found a few times. The rearrangement joins TRBV7-2 to TRBJ1-1, with TRBD1 as a possible D gene (6 bases). The CDR3 has 16 amino acids. Trimming took off 4 bases at V and 0 bases at J, with 15 bases between the two ends. Per the germline V gene, CDR1 is SGHTA and CDR2 is FQGNSA. The CDR3 DNA reads as TGTGCCAGCAGCTCCGCCCCGGGACAAATGAACACTGAAGCTTTCTTT. It is translated as CASSSAPGQMNTEAFF. The entire variable domain, with the rest obtained from reference TRBV7-2 and TRBJ1-1, is as follows: GAGVSQSPSNKVTEKGKDVELRCDPISGHTALYWYRQSLGQGLEFLIYFQGNSAPDKSGLPSDRFSAERTGGSVSTLTIQRTQQEDSAVYLCASSSAPGQMNTEAFFGQGTRLTVV.